This T cell receptor (beta chain) was recorded in a study of blood T cells in healthy people across ages. Looked up from germline, CDR1 is KGHDR and CDR2 is SFDVKD. CDR3 size: 16 residues. V lost 3 bases, J lost 5 bases, and 10 bases stayed unmatched. Next came a second PCR, run for roughly 7 to 12 cycles, which used a sample-barcoded 5' primer along with a J-beta primer mix. Each cDNA molecule was tagged by a template-switch adaptor that had 12 random nucleotides. Sequencing of every sample gave 2.5 million or more CDR3-containing paired-end reads. TCRdb passed the 5' RACE reads through MiXCR, listing each CDR3 protein once. The table lists 1.5 million to 2 million distinct CDR3 sequences, more than 35% of them singletons, with around 23% in the top ten. Isolated PBMCs totaled at least 6.5 million in each sample. There are many counts of this clonotype.

This clonotype was sampled from a human donor in good health. This chain links TRBV24-1 with TRBJ2-5, with 8 bases identical to TRBD2. The specimen sequenced was blood. CDR3 amino acids: CATSDPIGGERETQYF. CDR3 coding DNA: TGTGCCACCAGTGATCCCATCGGGGGGGAGCGGGAGACCCAGTACTTC.